There are a few counts of the clone carrying this T cell receptor (beta chain). The antigen is not known. Using constant-segment primers, 5'RACE produced TCR alpha and TCR beta cDNA libraries carrying sample barcodes and UMIs. TCRdb reprocessed the 5' RACE reads via MiXCR and lists one record per CDR3 protein. This table holds about 150,000 distinct CDR3 sequences, approximately 14% found once. V was cut by 5 bases and J by 0 bases, with 13 bases left in between. CDR3 length: 15 amino acids. The V gene's germline CDR1 is MNHEY and CDR2 SVGAGI. The entry originates in a study of T-cell memory formation after mild COVID-19. Looking at the study overall: Each donor largely had its own TCR clusters. Findings of the study overall: Mainly CM and EM harbored the contracting CD4+ clones; mainly EMRA harbored the CD8+ ones. Contracting clones from day 15 to 85 showed balanced CD4/CD8; later expanders favored CD4+.

Material: PBMCs or a T cell subset sorted from them (not recorded which). The genes are TRBV6-5 and TRBJ1-1; D is undetermined. The source is an adult woman who had mild COVID-19 (a few samples of this study predate the infection). Cell type and time point are not known. This CDR3 is CASSRAVGMNTEAFF. For the CDR3, the DNA is TGTGCCAGCAGTCGGGCAGTTGGGATGAACACTGAAGCTTTCTTT.